The clone carrying this TCR beta chain appeared a few times. CDR3 length equals 17 residues. V shed 0 bases, J shed 3 bases, and the junction held 10 bases outside the gene matches. CDR1 is SGHRS and CDR2 is YFSETQ in the germline V gene. TCRdb re-called the RT-PCR reads with MiXCR, one entry per CDR3 protein. The sample consists of about 680,000 distinct CDR3 sequences, 13% to 15% of them appearing once. This clonotype was sampled from a female donor in good health, serving as a healthy control. The sample was memory CD4+ T cells from blood. The V call is TRBV5-1, the J call TRBJ2-3, with 7 positions matching TRBD1. DNA of the CDR3: TGCGCCAGCAGCTTGGGGCGGACAGGCCGCGGGACAGATACGCAGTATTTT. Protein sequence: CASSLGRTGRGTDTQYF.